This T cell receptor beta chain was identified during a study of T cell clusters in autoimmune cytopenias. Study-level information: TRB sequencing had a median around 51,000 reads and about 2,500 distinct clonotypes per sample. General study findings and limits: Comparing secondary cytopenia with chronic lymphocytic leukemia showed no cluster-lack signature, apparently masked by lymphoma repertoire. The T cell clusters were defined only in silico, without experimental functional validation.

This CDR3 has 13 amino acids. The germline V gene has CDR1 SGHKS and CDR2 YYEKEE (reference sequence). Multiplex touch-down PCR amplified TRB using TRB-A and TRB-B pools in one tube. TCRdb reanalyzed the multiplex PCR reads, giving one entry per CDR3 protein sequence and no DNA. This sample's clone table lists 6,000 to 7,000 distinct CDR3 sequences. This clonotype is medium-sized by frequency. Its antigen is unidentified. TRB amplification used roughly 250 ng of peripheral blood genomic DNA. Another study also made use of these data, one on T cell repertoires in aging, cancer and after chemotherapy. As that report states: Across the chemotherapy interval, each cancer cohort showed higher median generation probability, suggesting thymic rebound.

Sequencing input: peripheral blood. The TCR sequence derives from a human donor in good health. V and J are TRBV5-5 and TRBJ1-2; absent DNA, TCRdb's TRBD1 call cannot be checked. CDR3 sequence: CASSRQGNYGYTF.